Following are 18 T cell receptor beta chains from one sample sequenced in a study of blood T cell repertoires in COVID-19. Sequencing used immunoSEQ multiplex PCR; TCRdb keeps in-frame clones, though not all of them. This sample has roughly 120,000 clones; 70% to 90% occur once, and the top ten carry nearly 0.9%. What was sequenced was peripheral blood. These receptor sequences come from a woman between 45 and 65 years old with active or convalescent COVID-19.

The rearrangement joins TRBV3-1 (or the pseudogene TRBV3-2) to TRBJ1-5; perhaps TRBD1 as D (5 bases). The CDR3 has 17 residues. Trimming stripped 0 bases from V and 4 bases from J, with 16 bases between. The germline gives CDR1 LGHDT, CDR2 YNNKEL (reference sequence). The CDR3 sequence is CASSQDRLGQKNQPQHF. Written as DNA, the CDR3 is TGTGCCAGCAGCCAAGATCGTTTGGGGCAGAAGAATCAGCCCCAGCATTTT.

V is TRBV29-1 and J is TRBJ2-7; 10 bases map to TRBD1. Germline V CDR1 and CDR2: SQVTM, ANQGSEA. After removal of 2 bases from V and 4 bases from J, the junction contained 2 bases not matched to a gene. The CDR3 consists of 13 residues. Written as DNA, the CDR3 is TGCAGCGTTGAATCGGGACAGGGGTACGAGCAGTACTTC. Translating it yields CSVESGQGYEQYF.

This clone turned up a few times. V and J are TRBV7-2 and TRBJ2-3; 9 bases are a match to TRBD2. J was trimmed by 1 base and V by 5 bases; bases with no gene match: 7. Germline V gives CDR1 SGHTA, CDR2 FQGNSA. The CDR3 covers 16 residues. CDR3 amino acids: CASSPRSGSGTDTQYF. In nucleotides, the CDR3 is TGTGCCAGCAGCCCACGTAGCGGGAGTGGCACAGATACGCAGTATTTT.

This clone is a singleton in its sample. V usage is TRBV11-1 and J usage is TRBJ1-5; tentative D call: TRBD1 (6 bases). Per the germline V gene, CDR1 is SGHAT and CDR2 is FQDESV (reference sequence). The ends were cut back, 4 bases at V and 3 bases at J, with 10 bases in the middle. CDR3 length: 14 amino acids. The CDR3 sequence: CASSSGQPNQPQHF. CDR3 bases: TGTGCCAGCAGCTCTGGACAGCCCAATCAGCCCCAGCATTTT.

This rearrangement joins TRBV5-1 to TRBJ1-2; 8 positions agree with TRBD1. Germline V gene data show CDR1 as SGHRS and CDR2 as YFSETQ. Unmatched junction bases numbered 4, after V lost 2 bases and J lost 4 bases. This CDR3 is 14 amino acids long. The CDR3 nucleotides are TGCGCCAGCAGCTTCGGACAGGGCGCCTATGGCTACACCTTC. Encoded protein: CASSFGQGAYGYTF.

The CDR3 spells CASSYGLAGSSYNEQFF. The CDR3 coding sequence is TGTGCCAGCAGTTACGGACTAGCGGGATCCTCCTACAATGAGCAGTTCTTC. This chain links TRBV6-2 or TRBV6-3 with TRBJ2-1; TRBD2 matches 12 bases. Looked up from germline, CDR1 is MNHEY and CDR2 is SVGEGT. There are 17 residues in the CDR3. The trim removed 2 bases at V and 0 bases at J, leaving 2 bases unmatched.

CDR3 loop: CASSKRASGARDTQYF. The CDR3 DNA reads as TGTGCCAGCAGTAAGAGGGCTAGCGGAGCGCGTGATACGCAGTATTTT. This chain links TRBV2 with TRBJ2-3, with 7 bases identical to TRBD2. With V trimmed by 5 bases and J by 6 bases, 14 bases remained unmatched. The V gene's germline CDR1 is SNHLY and CDR2 FYNNEI. The CDR3 spans 16 residues.

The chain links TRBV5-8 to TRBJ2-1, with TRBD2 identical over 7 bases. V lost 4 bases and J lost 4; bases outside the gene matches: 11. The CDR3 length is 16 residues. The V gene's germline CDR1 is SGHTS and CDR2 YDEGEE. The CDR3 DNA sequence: TGTGCCAGCAGCCCAAGACTTGCGGGAGTGTACAATGAGCAGTTCTTC. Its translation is CASSPRLAGVYNEQFF.

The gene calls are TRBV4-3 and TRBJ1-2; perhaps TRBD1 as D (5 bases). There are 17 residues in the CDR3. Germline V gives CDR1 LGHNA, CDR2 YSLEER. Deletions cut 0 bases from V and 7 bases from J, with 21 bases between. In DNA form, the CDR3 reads TGCGCCAGCAGCCAAGAAGCAACCGGGCCGACCCAGGGTGGCTACACCTTC. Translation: CASSQEATGPTQGGYTF.

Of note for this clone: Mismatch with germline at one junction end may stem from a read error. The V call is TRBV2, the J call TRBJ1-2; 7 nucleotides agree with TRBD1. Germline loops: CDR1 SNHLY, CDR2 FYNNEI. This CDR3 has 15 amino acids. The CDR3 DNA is TGTGCCACCAGTCTCAGACGGGACAGCACCTTTGGCTACACCTTC. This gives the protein CATSLRRDSTFGYTF.

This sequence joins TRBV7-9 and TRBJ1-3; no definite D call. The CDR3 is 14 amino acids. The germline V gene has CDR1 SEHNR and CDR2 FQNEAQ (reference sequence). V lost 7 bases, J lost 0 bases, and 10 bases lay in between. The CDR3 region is CASTPRLSGNTIYF. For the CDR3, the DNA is TGTGCCAGCACCCCGAGACTCTCTGGAAACACCATATATTTT.

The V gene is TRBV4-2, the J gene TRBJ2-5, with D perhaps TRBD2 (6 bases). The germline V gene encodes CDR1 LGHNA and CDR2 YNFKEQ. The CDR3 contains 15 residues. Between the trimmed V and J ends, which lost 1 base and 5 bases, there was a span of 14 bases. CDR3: CASSQVGGAGETQYF. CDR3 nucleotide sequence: TGTGCCAGCAGCCAAGTTGGCGGGGCGGGGGAGACCCAGTACTTC.

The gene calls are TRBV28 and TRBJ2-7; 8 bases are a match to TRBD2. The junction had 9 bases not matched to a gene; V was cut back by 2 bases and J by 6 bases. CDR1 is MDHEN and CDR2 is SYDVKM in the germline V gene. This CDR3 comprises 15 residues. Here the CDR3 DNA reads TGTGCCAGCAGTTTAGGTGCTAGCGGGTCGGGCGAGCAGTACTTC. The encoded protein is CASSLGASGSGEQYF.

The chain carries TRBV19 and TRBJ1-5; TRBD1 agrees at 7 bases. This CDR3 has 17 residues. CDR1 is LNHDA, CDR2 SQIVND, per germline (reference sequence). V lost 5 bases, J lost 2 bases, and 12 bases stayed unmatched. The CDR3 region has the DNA TGTGCCAGTAGTCTTCGACAGGGCGTAAGCGGCAATCAGCCCCAGCATTTT. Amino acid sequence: CASSLRQGVSGNQPQHF.

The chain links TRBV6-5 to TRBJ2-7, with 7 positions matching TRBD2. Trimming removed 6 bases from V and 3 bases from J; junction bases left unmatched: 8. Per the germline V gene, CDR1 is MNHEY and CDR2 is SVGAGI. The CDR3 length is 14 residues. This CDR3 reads CASRSGTLLYEQYF. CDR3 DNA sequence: TGTGCCAGCAGGAGCGGGACGTTACTCTACGAGCAGTACTTC.

CDR3 protein: CASSSWPQSEAFF. DNA of the CDR3: TGTGCCAGCAGCTCATGGCCCCAGTCTGAAGCTTTCTTT. V usage is TRBV5-6 and J usage is TRBJ1-1; D ambiguous. Germline V gene lookup returns CDR1 SGHDT and CDR2 YYEEEE. This CDR3 has 13 residues. Deletions cut 3 bases from V and 6 bases from J, with 12 bases between.

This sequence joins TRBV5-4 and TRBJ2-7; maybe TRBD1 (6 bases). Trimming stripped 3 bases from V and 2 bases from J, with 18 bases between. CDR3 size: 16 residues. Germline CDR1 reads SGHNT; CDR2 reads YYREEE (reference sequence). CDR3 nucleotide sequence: TGTGCCAGCAGCTCCCCCTCCGGGACACAACCCTACGAGCAGTACTTC. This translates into CASSSPSGTQPYEQYF.

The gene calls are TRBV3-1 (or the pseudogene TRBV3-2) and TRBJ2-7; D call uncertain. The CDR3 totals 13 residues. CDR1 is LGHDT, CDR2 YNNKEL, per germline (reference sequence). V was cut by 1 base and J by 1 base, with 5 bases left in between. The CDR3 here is CASSQAQSYEQYF. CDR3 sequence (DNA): TGTGCCAGCAGCCAAGCCCAGTCCTACGAGCAGTACTTC.